Listed below are T cell receptor beta chains from one sample, sequenced in a study of cytomegalovirus exposure and HLA in healthy donors. Sequenced by immunoSEQ multiplex PCR; TCRdb stores in-frame clones only, minus some. The sample shows fewer than 100,000 clones, 65% to 80% of them seen only once. Sequenced sample: PBMCs. Receptors originate from a man aged 60 to 69 in good health and CMV-seropositive. Each CDR3 is given with its conserved first and last residue. Each record gives: CDR3 DNA, CDR3 protein, clone size, V gene, J gene, D gene. A D gene is named only where the DNA matches it firmly. The size field is filled for only some rows; it gives once, few, many or a size class.

TGTGCCAGTAGTACCACAGGGAGGGGGACTGAAGCTTTCTTT	CASSTTGRGTEAFF	-	TRBV19	TRBJ1-1	-
TGTGCCAGCAGCTGGGGCACAGGGGATGAGCAGTTCTTC	CASSWGTGDEQFF	-	TRBV7-8	TRBJ2-1	TRBD1
TGTGCCTGGAGCGCTCGGACAGGGTCTGGAAACACCATATATTTT	CAWSARTGSGNTIYF	-	TRBV30	TRBJ1-3	TRBD1
TGTGCCAGCAGCGTAGGGGCGGGGGGAAATAACTACGAGCAGTACTTC	CASSVGAGGNNYEQYF	once	TRBV9	TRBJ2-7	TRBD2
TGCGCCAGCAGCTTGACCCCTCTAGACGGAGAGACCCAGTACTTC	CASSLTPLDGETQYF	-	TRBV5-1	TRBJ2-5	-
TGTGCCAGCAGTTCCCTACAGGGTATGAACACCGGGGAGCTGTTTTTT	CASSSLQGMNTGELFF	-	TRBV7-9	TRBJ2-2	-
TGTGCAGGAGGGCAGGGCAACACCTATGAGCAGTTCTTC	CAGGQGNTYEQFF	-	TRBV30	TRBJ2-1	-
TGTGCCAGCAGTCAGACGGGACAGGACTACAATGAGCAGTTCTTC	CASSQTGQDYNEQFF	-	TRBV7-2	TRBJ2-1	TRBD1
TGTGCCATCAGTGGTTTGCCCGGAGAGACCCAGTACTTC	CAISGLPGETQYF	-	TRBV10-3	TRBJ2-5	-
TGTGCCAGCAGCCCCACAGGGGGGTGGGAGACCCAGTACTTC	CASSPTGGWETQYF	-	TRBV7-6	TRBJ2-5	TRBD1
TGTTCCAGCAGCTTGACAGGGGAGGGCTACGAGCAGTACTTC	CSSSLTGEGYEQYF	-	TRBV7-9	TRBJ2-7	-
TGTGCCAGCAGGTCTAGCACAGATACGCAGTATTTT	CASRSSTDTQYF	-	TRBV28	TRBJ2-3	-
TGTGCCAGCAGTGAAAGACAGATTGTCTATGGCTACACCTTC	CASSERQIVYGYTF	few	TRBV2	TRBJ1-2	-
TGTGCCAGCAGTGAAGTCAGTAAGGGGGGGAAGGACAATGAGCAGTTCTTC	CASSEVSKGGKDNEQFF	-	TRBV2	TRBJ2-1	-
TGTGCCAGCTACCCTGCGGGGGTTAGCTCCTACGAGCAGTACTTC	CASYPAGVSSYEQYF	-	TRBV11-2	TRBJ2-7	TRBD2
TGTGCCAGTAGTACAGGGGGGACACCCCTCCACTTT	CASSTGGTPLHF	few	TRBV19	TRBJ1-6	TRBD1